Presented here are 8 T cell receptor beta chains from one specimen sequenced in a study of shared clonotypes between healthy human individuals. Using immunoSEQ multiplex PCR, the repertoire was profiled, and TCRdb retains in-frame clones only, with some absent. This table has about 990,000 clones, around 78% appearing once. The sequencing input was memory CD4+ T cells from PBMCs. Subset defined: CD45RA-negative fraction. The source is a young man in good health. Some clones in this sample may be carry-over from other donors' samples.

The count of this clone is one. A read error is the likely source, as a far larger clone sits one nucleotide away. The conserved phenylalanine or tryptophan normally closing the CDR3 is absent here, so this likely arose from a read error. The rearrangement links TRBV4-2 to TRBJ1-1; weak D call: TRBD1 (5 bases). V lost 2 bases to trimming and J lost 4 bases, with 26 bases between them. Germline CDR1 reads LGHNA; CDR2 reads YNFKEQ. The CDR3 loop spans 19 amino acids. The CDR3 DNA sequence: TGTGCCAGCAGCCAAACTTTCCCCGGGACGGCGAGCGGGTCCACTGAAGCTTTCCTT. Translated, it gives CASSQTFPGTASGSTEAFL.

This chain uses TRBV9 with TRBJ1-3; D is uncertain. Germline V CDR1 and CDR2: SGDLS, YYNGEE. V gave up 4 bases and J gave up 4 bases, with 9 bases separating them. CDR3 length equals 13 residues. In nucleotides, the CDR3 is TGTGCCAGCAGCTCCCCCCCCGGAAACACCATATATTTT. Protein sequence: CASSSPPGNTIYF.

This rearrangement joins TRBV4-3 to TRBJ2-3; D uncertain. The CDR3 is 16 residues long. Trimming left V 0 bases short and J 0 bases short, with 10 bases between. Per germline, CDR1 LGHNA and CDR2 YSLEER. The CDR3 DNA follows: TGCGCCAGCAGCCAAGAGACTCTTCATAGCACAGATACGCAGTATTTT. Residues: CASSQETLHSTDTQYF.

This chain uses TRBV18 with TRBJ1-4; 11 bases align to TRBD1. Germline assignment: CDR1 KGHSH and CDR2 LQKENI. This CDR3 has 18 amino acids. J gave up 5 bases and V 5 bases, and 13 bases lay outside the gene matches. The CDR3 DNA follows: TGTGCCAGCTCATCGGACAGGGGGCAAATTAGGAGCAATGAAAAACTGTTTTTT. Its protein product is CASSSDRGQIRSNEKLFF. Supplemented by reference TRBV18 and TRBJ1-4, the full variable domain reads NAGVMQNPRHLVRRRGQEARLRCSPMKGHSHVYWYRQLPEEGLKFMVYLQKENIIDESGMPKERFSAEFPKEGPSILRIQQVVRGDSAAYFCASSSDRGQIRSNEKLFFGSGTQLSVL.

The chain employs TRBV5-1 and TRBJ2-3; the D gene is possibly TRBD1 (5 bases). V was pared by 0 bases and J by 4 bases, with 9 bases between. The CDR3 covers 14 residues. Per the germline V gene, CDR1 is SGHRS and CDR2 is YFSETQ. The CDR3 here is CASSLGQPADTQYF. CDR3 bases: TGCGCCAGCAGCTTGGGACAGCCGGCAGATACGCAGTATTTT.

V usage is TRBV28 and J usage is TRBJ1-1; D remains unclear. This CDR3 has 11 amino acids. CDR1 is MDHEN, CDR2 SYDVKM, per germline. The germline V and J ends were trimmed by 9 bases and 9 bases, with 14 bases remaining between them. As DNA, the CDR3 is TGTGCCAGTGAACAGACCCCTCAAGCTTTCTTT. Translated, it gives CASEQTPQAFF.

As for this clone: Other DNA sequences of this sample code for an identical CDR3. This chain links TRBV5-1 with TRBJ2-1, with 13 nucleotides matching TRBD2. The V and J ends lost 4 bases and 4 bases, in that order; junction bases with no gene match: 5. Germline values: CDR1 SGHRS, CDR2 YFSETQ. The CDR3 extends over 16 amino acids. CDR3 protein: CASSAGLAGVYNEQFF. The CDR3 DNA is TGCGCCAGCAGCGCCGGACTAGCGGGAGTGTACAATGAGCAGTTCTTC.

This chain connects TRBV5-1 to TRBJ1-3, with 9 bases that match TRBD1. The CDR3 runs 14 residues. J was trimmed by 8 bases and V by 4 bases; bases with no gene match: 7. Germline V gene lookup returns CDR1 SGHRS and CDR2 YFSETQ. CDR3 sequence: CASSPGTGIDTIYF. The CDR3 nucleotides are TGCGCCAGCAGCCCAGGGACAGGGATAGACACCATATATTTT.